This T cell receptor (beta chain) was captured by sequencing in a study of human T cells and chemical hapten exposure. Study-wide context: Yields of TCR per sample differed, chiefly owing to small differences in pooled library volume. Findings of the study overall: TCRs exceeding a frequency of 1 in 1000 stayed unchanged under DPC sensitization.

CDR3 length equals 16 residues. V was pared by 4 bases and J by 6 bases, with 19 bases between. Germline CDR1 ENHRY, CDR2 SYGVKD. Comment on this clonotype: Its antigen is as yet unknown.

Each CDR3 protein is one row after TCRdb ran MiXCR on the RACE reads. The sample shows under 50,000 distinct CDR3 sequences, roughly 12% of them seen only once. The sample's time point: patch test 3, about 24 weeks after DPC sensitization. Treatment denoted: therapeutic diphenylcyclopropenone sensitization with weekly scalp DPC. Whole blood, unfractionated, served as the material for total RNA extraction. Donors were 18 to 70-year-old alopecia patients suitable for DPC. This chain connects TRBV10-3 to TRBJ2-1; the D gene is possibly TRBD2 (5 bases). Material: whole blood, obtained in connection with sensitization to the hapten diphenylcyclopropenone (DPC). The source is a woman in her 40s with alopecia areata. Some clones in this sample may be carry-over from other donors' samples. The CDR3 nucleotides read TGTGCCATCAGTGGGTCAAGCGGAGCTGCCTTCAATGAGCAGTTCTTC. Encoded protein: CAISGSSGAAFNEQFF.